The 9 T cell receptor beta chains presented below share a single source sample, sequenced in a study of regulatory and conventional T cells in RAG deficiency. Produced via immunoSEQ multiplex PCR; TCRdb's table is partial and in-frame only. The sample has approximately 21,000 clones; 95% to 96% are singletons. Conventional CD4+ T cells were sorted from blood as CD25-low CD127-high cells. This sample also appeared in a second study, on regulatory T cells. This second report adds: Amplification used 52 TRBV primers and 13 TRBJ primers.

Sequencing input: CD25- CD4+ T cells sorted from blood. These receptors originate from a human donor in good health.

This clone was detected only a few times. The rearrangement uses TRBV6-1 and TRBJ1-5, with D possibly TRBD1 on 5 matching bases. Germline V CDR1 and CDR2: MNHNS, SASEGT. V gave up 2 bases and J gave up 3 bases, with 11 bases separating them. The CDR3 length is 15 residues. The DNA of the CDR3 is TGTGCCAGCAGTGAATCCTCAGGGTTCAATCAGCCCCAGCATTTT. Its translation: CASSESSGFNQPQHF.

As DNA, the CDR3 is TGTGCCAGTAGTATCCCGGGACAGCGATACTATGGCTACACCTTC. Amino acids: CASSIPGQRYYGYTF. The rearrangement links TRBV19 to TRBJ1-2, with 7 bases matching TRBD1. The germline V gene has CDR1 LNHDA and CDR2 SQIVND (reference sequence). This CDR3 comprises 15 residues. The trim removed 3 bases at V and 3 bases at J, leaving 7 bases unmatched.

CDR3 DNA: TGTGCCAGCAGTGGCGGGGGTCTGACAGATACGCAGTATTTT. It is translated as CASSGGGLTDTQYF. This chain joins TRBV6-1 and TRBJ2-3, with TRBD2 identical over 7 bases. The V gene end was trimmed by 4 bases and the J gene end by 3 bases; junction bases not matched to a gene: 4. The CDR3 extends over 14 amino acids. Germline CDR1 MNHNS, CDR2 SASEGT.

This chain links TRBV4-3 with TRBJ1-5; 9 bases align to TRBD1. The CDR3 is made up of 14 amino acids. Germline V CDR1 and CDR2: LGHNA, YSLEER. V lost 1 base, J lost 5 bases, and 0 bases stayed unmatched. CDR3 sequence: CASSQGTGDQPQHF. For the CDR3, the DNA is TGCGCCAGCAGCCAAGGGACAGGGGATCAGCCCCAGCATTTT.

The chain combines TRBV7-2 with TRBJ1-1; D is unclear. Trimming shortened V by 3 bases and J by 3 bases, and 14 bases separated the two germline ends. This CDR3 spans 15 amino acids. CDR1 and CDR2 from the germline V gene are SGHTA and FQGNSA. For the CDR3, the DNA is TGTGCCAGCAGCTTGTGGCCTCTGGGCGACACTGAAGCTTTCTTT. It specifies CASSLWPLGDTEAFF.

The chain recombines TRBV5-1 with TRBJ2-3; maybe TRBD2 (5 bases). With 4 bases removed from V and 5 bases from J, the gap between germline ends came to 20 bases. The CDR3 sequence is 16 residues long. Germline CDR1 and CDR2: SGHRS and YFSETQ. The DNA of the CDR3 is TGCGCCAGCAGCCATTACGGCAGAGCGGAGAAAGATACGCAGTATTTT. Translated, it gives CASSHYGRAEKDTQYF.

This clone occurred once. The chain has TRBV7-8 and TRBJ2-3; D may be TRBD2 (6 bases). V lost 5 bases and J lost 5, with 14 bases in between. The CDR3 covers 14 residues. From germline, CDR1 is SGHVS and CDR2 FQNEAQ. The CDR3 protein is CASSKRAGIDTQYF. CDR3 nucleotides: TGTGCCAGCAGCAAGCGGGCAGGGATAGATACGCAGTATTTT. Supplemented by reference TRBV7-8 and TRBJ2-3, the full variable domain reads GAGVSQSPRYKVAKRGQDVALRCDPISGHVSLFWYQQALGQGPEFLTYFQNEAQLDKSGLPSDRFFAERPEGSVSTLKIQRTQQEDSAVYLCASSKRAGIDTQYFGPGTRLTVL.

The gene calls are TRBV9 and TRBJ1-4; weak D call: TRBD1 (5 bases). Germline V CDR1 and CDR2: SGDLS, YYNGEE. With 0 bases removed from V and 8 bases from J, the gap between germline ends came to 11 bases. The CDR3 contains 14 residues. Here the CDR3 DNA reads TGTGCCAGCAGCGTAGAGGAGGGGCGGGAAAAACTGTTTTTT. Amino acid sequence: CASSVEEGREKLFF. The entire variable domain, with the rest obtained from reference TRBV9 and TRBJ1-4, is as follows: DSGVTQTPKHLITATGQRVTLRCSPRSGDLSVYWYQQSLDQGLQFLIQYYNGEERAKGNILERFSAQQFPDLHSELNLSSLELGDSALYFCASSVEEGREKLFFGSGTQLSVL.

The chain joins TRBV7-6 to TRBJ2-1, with D maybe TRBD2 (5 bases). The CDR3 is made up of 15 amino acids. The germline V and J ends were trimmed by 5 bases and 7 bases, with 18 bases remaining between them. Germline V lookup: CDR1 SGHVS, CDR2 FNYEAQ. The CDR3 DNA reads TGTGCCAGCAGCGACCTATCCACCCCGGGGAATGAGCAGTTCTTC. Translating it yields CASSDLSTPGNEQFF.